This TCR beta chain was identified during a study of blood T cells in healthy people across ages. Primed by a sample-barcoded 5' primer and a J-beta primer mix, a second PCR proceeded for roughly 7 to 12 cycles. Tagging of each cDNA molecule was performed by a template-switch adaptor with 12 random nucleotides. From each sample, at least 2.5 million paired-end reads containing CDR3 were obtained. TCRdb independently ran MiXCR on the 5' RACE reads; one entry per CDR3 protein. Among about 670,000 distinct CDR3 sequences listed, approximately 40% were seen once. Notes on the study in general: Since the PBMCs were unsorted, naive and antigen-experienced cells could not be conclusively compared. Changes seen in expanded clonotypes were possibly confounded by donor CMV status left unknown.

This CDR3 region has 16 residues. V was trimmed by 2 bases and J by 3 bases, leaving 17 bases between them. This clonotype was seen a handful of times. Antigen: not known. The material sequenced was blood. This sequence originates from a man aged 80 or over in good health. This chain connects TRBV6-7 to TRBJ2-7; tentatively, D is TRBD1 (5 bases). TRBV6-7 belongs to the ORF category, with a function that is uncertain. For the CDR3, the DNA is TGTGCCAGCAGTTACACCCCCCCGTCCAGGGACTACGAGCAGTACTTC. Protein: CASSYTPPSRDYEQYF.